This T cell receptor (beta chain) appears in the sequencing data of a study of technical replicates of blood from a few donors (dated by TCRdb to about 2017). CDR1 and CDR2, looked up from the germline V gene, are MDHEN and SYDVKM. The CDR3 runs 12 residues from the cysteine to the phenylalanine. The CDR3 DNA has 36 bases and is translated from base 1. V sheds 5 bases and J sheds 8 bases, leaving 12 bases between their ends. To note about this clone: It lacks a known antigen. No base quality values were provided; no much bigger clone lies one nucleotide off.

To prepare the library, the immunoSEQ multiplex PCR assay was applied. TCRdb provides this immuneACCESS table in a form limited to in-frame rearrangements. Some clones are lacking; in checked studies, under half of them reflect an unresolved V gene, and why the rest are absent is not known. Present in this sample are roughly 16,000 clones, roughly 89% of which were seen just once. The ten top clones hold 12% of the sample. This receptor was taken from a human donor in good health. The sequencing sample was made of PBMCs. This receptor chain uses TRBV28 and TRBJ1-1; a tentative D match to TRBD1 spans 6 bases. The DNA sequence reads TGTGCCAGCAGTACCGGGACATCAGAAGCTTTCTTT. Translated, it reads CASSTGTSEAFF.